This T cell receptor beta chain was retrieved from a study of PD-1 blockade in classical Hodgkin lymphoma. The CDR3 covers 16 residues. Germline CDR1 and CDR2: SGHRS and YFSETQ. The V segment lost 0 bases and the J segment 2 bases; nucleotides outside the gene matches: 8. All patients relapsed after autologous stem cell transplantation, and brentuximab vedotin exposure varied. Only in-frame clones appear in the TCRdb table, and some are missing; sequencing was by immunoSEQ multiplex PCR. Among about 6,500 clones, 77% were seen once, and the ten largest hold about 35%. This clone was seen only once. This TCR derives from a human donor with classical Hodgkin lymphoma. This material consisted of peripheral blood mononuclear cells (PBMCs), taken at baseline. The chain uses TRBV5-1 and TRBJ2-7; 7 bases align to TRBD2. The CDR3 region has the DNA TGCGCCAGCAGCTTGGGCGGACTAGGCCTTACCTACGAGCAGTACTTC. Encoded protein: CASSLGGLGLTYEQYF.